This TCR beta chain derives from a study of T cells in Graves' hyperthyroidism and ophthalmopathy. The source material, RNA transcripts, was used to amplify TCR beta CDR3 regions. TCR CDR3 regions were first amplified by RT-PCR with HTBI primers. MiXCR, run by TCRdb on the multiplex PCR reads, gives a single entry per CDR3 protein. The profile shows about 290,000 distinct CDR3 sequences, more than 10% of them singletons. The CDR3 is made up of 16 amino acids. Germline V gene lookup returns CDR1 DFQATT and CDR2 SNEGSKA (reference sequence). V lost 1 base, J lost 0 bases, and 13 bases lay in between. These patients, aged 18 to 65, had recently diagnosed hyperthyroidism lasting under 2 months. This clonotype was seen ten or more times.

The TCR comes from a woman in her thirties with Graves' hyperthyroidism that later progressed to Graves' ophthalmopathy. The sequenced sample consisted of blood. The chain carries TRBV20-1 and TRBJ2-4; D is possibly TRBD1 (6 bases). Here the CDR3 DNA reads TGCAGTGCTAGAGGCGAGAGGGGGTTAGCCAAAAACATTCAGTACTTC. Amino acid sequence: CSARGERGLAKNIQYF.